This T cell receptor beta chain was identified in a study of T cells in Graves' hyperthyroidism and ophthalmopathy. In germline, CDR1 is SGHRS, CDR2 YFSETQ. Trimming at V came to 2 bases and at J to 7 bases, leaving 3 bases not matched to a gene. The CDR3 runs 12 residues. A word on this clonotype: What it binds is unknown.

Template material for amplifying TCR beta CDR3 regions consisted of RNA transcripts. TCR CDR3 underwent first-round RT-PCR with the HTBI primer set. TCRdb used MiXCR to reprocess the multiplex PCR reads, holding one entry per CDR3 protein. The table lists 660,000 or so distinct CDR3 sequences, more than 20% of them singletons. Regarding the study as a whole: Peripheral blood also featured most of the thyroid clonotypes expanded above 0.001.

The gene calls are TRBV5-1 and TRBJ2-7, with TRBD2 identical over 7 bases. This TCR was recovered from a man aged 25-45 years with Graves' ophthalmopathy. Source material: blood. The CDR3 protein is CASSFGAGEQYF. In DNA form, the CDR3 reads TGCGCCAGCAGCTTCGGAGCGGGAGAGCAGTACTTC.